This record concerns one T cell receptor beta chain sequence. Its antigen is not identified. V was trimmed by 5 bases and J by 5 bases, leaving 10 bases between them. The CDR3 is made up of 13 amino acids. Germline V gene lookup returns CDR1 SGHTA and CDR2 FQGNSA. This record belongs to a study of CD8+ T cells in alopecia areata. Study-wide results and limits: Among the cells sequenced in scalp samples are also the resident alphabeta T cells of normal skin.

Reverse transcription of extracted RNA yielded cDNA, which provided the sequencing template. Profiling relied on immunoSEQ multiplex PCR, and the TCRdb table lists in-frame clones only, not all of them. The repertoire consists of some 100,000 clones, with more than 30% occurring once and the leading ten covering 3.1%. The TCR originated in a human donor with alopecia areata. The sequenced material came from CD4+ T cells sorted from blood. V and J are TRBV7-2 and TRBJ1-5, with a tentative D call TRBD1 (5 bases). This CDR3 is CASSPGRDQPQHF. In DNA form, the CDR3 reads TGTGCCAGCAGCCCGGGACGGGATCAGCCCCAGCATTTT.